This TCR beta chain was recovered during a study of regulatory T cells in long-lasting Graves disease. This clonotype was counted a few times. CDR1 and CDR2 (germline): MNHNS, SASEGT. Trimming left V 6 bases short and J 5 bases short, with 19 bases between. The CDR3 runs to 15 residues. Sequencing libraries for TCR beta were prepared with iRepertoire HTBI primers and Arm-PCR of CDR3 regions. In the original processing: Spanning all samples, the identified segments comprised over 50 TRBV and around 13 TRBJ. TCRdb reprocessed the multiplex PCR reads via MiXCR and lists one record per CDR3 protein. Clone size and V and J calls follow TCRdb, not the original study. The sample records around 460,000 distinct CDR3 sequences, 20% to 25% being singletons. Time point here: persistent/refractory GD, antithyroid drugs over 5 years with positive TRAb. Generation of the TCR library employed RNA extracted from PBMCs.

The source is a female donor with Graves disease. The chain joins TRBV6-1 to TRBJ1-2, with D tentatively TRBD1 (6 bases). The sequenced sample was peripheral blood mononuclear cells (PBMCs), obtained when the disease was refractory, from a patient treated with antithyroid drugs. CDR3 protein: CASRRGTESFYGYTF. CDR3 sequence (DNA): TGTGCCAGCAGAAGGGGGACGGAGTCTTTTTATGGCTACACCTTC.